The 29 T cell receptor beta chains given below trace back to one sample, sequenced in a study of shared clonotypes between healthy human individuals. Generated by immunoSEQ multiplex PCR, the TCRdb table keeps only in-frame clones and is missing some. The sample lists a few million clones; around 90% were seen once. Sequencing was carried out using naive CD4+ T cells sorted from blood. Subset reported: CD45RA+ positively selected. The source of these receptors is a man between 18 and 29 years old in good health.

V usage is TRBV2 and J usage is TRBJ2-5; 7 bases are a match to TRBD1. The CDR3 sequence is 14 residues long. Germline V lookup: CDR1 SNHLY, CDR2 FYNNEI. With 6 bases clipped from V and 2 bases from J, the junction kept 6 bases outside the gene matches. CDR3 loop: CASRVQGQQETQYF. The DNA for the CDR3 is TGTGCCAGCAGGGTACAGGGGCAACAAGAGACCCAGTACTTC.

The chain employs TRBV4-3 and TRBJ2-3; 13 bases align to TRBD2. This CDR3 spans 20 amino acids. The V segment lost 0 bases and the J segment 0 bases; nucleotides outside the gene matches: 9. Germline CDR1 reads LGHNA; CDR2 reads YSLEER. The DNA of the CDR3 is TGCGCCAGCAGCCAAGAGGTTCCGACTAGCGGGAGGCCTAGCACAGATACGCAGTATTTT. Translated: CASSQEVPTSGRPSTDTQYF.

The J gene is TRBJ2-3, the V gene TRBV7-9; possible D gene TRBD2, 5 bases. Germline CDR1 is SEHNR and CDR2 is FQNEAQ (reference sequence). The CDR3 has 13 amino acids. The germline V and J ends were trimmed by 5 bases and 7 bases, with 13 bases remaining between them. Here the CDR3 reads CASSQIGLNTQYF. CDR3 coding DNA: TGTGCCAGCAGCCAAATCGGACTTAATACGCAGTATTTT.

Notes on this clone: Other DNA sequences from this sample encode an identical CDR3 as well. The CDR3 reads CASSPPGGAYEQYF. The CDR3 DNA follows: TGTGCCAGCTCACCACCGGGCGGCGCCTACGAGCAGTACTTC. The V and J genes are TRBV18 and TRBJ2-7; D is unclear. Germline-derived CDR1 and CDR2 are KGHSH and LQKENI. Trimming stripped 0 bases from V and 2 bases from J, with 8 bases between. The CDR3 loop spans 14 amino acids.

The V gene is TRBV19, the J gene TRBJ1-2; 9 bases are a match to TRBD1. With V trimmed by 7 bases and J by 6 bases, 9 bases remained unmatched. Germline values: CDR1 LNHDA, CDR2 SQIVND (reference sequence). CDR3 length: 14 residues. CDR3 nucleotides: TGTGCCAGTACTACCGGGGACAGGGATCATGGCTACACCTTC. Protein sequence: CASTTGDRDHGYTF.

J is TRBJ2-5 and V is TRBV5-4, with TRBD2 identical over 7 bases. V trimming: 2 bases; J trimming: 1 base; junction bases outside the gene matches: 2. Germline V lookup: CDR1 SGHNT, CDR2 YYREEE (reference sequence). The CDR3 has 14 residues. DNA of the CDR3: TGTGCCAGCAGCTTCCAGCGGGGCCAAGAGACCCAGTACTTC. This encodes CASSFQRGQETQYF.

Concerning this clone: Other DNA sequences in this sample translate to the same CDR3. The V gene is TRBV6-6, the J gene TRBJ1-5; D is unresolved. CDR1 MNHNY and CDR2 SVGAGI come from the germline V gene (reference sequence). The CDR3 covers 12 residues. Trimming removed 2 bases at V and 4 bases at J, with 3 bases between. CDR3 sequence: CASSYRNQPQHF. The CDR3 DNA reads as TGTGCCAGCAGTTACAGAAATCAGCCCCAGCATTTT.

This clone was recorded once. J is TRBJ2-2 and V is TRBV7-2; a weak D match, TRBD2 (5 bases). CDR1 is SGHTA, CDR2 FQGNSA, per germline. This CDR3 spans 13 amino acids. The V gene lost 4 bases and the J gene lost 6 bases, with 9 bases spanning the gap. CDR3 sequence (DNA): TGTGCCAGCAGCTCCACGGGATCCGGGGAGCTGTTTTTT. This gives the protein CASSSTGSGELFF.

The chain couples TRBV6-1 to TRBJ1-3; 8 bases map to TRBD1. Losses at the gene ends were 11 bases for V and 0 bases for J; bases not matched to a gene: 9. The germline V gene has CDR1 MNHNS and CDR2 SASEGT. This CDR3 is built from 15 residues. DNA for the CDR3: TGTGCCGGGCAGGGACAGGCGAACTCTGGAAACACCATATATTTT. Translating it yields CAGQGQANSGNTIYF.

The chain employs TRBV21-1 and TRBJ1-2. TRBV21-1 counts as a pseudogene. The CDR3 has 16 residues. The CDR3 DNA follows: TGTGCCAGCAGGACATTCTGGAAACCCGGGTGTCGAGGCTACACCTTC. This encodes CASRTFWKPGCRGYTF.

The chain has TRBV7-9 and TRBJ1-6, with D hard to call. The CDR3 runs 14 residues. Trimming took off 3 bases at V and 9 bases at J, with 12 bases between the two ends. Germline lookup yields CDR1 SEHNR and CDR2 FQNEAQ (reference sequence). The CDR3 spells CASSFRDTSSPLHF. The CDR3 nucleotides read TGTGCCAGCAGCTTTCGGGATACATCTTCACCCCTCCACTTT. Based on the CDR3 plus reference TRBV7-9 and TRBJ1-6, the full variable domain is DTGVSQNPRHKITKRGQNVTFRCDPISEHNRLYWYRQTLGQGPEFLTYFQNEAQLEKSRLLSDRFSAERPKGSFSTLEIQRTEQGDSAMYLCASSFRDTSSPLHFGNGTRLTVT.

The gene calls are TRBV27 and TRBJ2-1; 9 bases are shared with TRBD2. The J segment lost 0 bases and the V segment lost 1 base, leaving 4 bases of the junction unmatched. This CDR3 contains 17 residues. The germline V gene encodes CDR1 MNHEY and CDR2 SMNVEV (reference sequence). CDR3 region: CASSLFLSGSSYNEQFF. In DNA form, the CDR3 reads TGTGCCAGCAGTTTATTTCTTAGCGGGAGCTCCTACAATGAGCAGTTCTTC.

Comment on this clone: The sample carries other DNA sequences with the same CDR3. V is TRBV6-1 and J is TRBJ1-5, with 7 bases lining up with TRBD1. Looked up from germline, CDR1 is MNHNS and CDR2 is SASEGT. The V segment lost 2 bases and the J segment 7 bases; nucleotides outside the gene matches: 5. The CDR3 sequence is 14 residues long. CDR3 bases: TGTGCCAGCAGTGAAAACAGGGGAGGACAGCCCCAGCATTTT. It codes for CASSENRGGQPQHF.

The V gene is TRBV7-2, the J gene TRBJ2-1; tentatively, D is TRBD1 or TRBD2 (5 bases each). Germline lookup yields CDR1 SGHTA and CDR2 FQGNSA. V was shortened by 5 bases and J by 8 bases, with 19 bases between the two germline ends. The CDR3 runs to 15 residues. The DNA of the CDR3 is TGTGCCAGCAGCCTACTGGGAGAGGGGCCCCATGAGCAGTTCTTC. Its protein product is CASSLLGEGPHEQFF. The whole variable domain, filled in from reference TRBV7-2 and TRBJ2-1, reads GAGVSQSPSNKVTEKGKDVELRCDPISGHTALYWYRQSLGQGLEFLIYFQGNSAPDKSGLPSDRFSAERTGGSVSTLTIQRTQQEDSAVYLCASSLLGEGPHEQFFGPGTRLTVL.

The genes are TRBV20-1 and TRBJ2-3, with TRBD2 as a possible D gene (6 bases). Germline values: CDR1 DFQATT, CDR2 SNEGSKA (reference sequence). CDR3 size: 11 residues. V was clipped by 7 bases and J by 8 bases, with 13 bases between them. CDR3 sequence reads: CSGGSSGTQYF. In DNA form, the CDR3 reads TGCAGTGGGGGTAGTAGCGGTACGCAGTATTTT.

The CDR3 loop is CASSTQGGEQYF. CDR3 bases: TGCGCCAGCAGCACCCAGGGGGGCGAGCAGTACTTC. The J gene is TRBJ2-7, the V gene TRBV4-3; a weak D match, TRBD1 (7 bases). This CDR3 contains 12 residues. Germline loops: CDR1 LGHNA, CDR2 YSLEER. V lost 5 bases and J 6 bases, leaving 11 bases between the germline ends.

This chain connects TRBV20-1 to TRBJ2-6; D is ambiguous. The CDR3 has 11 residues. V was trimmed by 6 bases and J by 2 bases, leaving 2 bases between them. CDR1 and CDR2 from the germline V gene are DFQATT and SNEGSKA (reference sequence). The CDR3 DNA reads as TGCAGTGCCACTGGGGCCAACGTCCTGACTTTC. This encodes CSATGANVLTF.

This chain joins TRBV15 and TRBJ2-1; 10 positions match TRBD2. This CDR3 region has 20 residues. In germline, CDR1 is LNHNV, CDR2 YYDKDF (reference sequence). V was clipped by 0 bases and J by 7 bases; unmatched bases: 18. The CDR3 region is CATSRDNQGALAGVRNEQFF. The CDR3 DNA reads as TGTGCCACCAGCAGAGATAACCAGGGCGCCCTAGCGGGAGTCAGAAATGAGCAGTTCTTC.

The J gene is TRBJ1-1, the V gene TRBV6-5; no clear D gene. The germline V gene encodes CDR1 MNHEY and CDR2 SVGAGI. The CDR3 spans 12 residues. Trimming took off 9 bases at V and 1 base at J, with 9 bases between the two ends. The CDR3 DNA is TGTGCCAGGACTCTAGGGAACACTGAAGCTTTCTTT. Protein: CARTLGNTEAFF.

The rearrangement uses TRBV7-8 and TRBJ1-2; 7 bases are a match to TRBD1. CDR1 is SGHVS, CDR2 FQNEAQ, per germline. Trimming at V came to 5 bases and at J to 4 bases, leaving 10 bases not matched to a gene. CDR3 size: 15 residues. CDR3 residues: CASSLRQGISYGYTF. In DNA form, the CDR3 reads TGTGCCAGCAGCCTGAGACAGGGCATCAGCTATGGCTACACCTTC.

The chain links TRBV6-6 to TRBJ2-7, with a weak D call TRBD2 (5 bases). Germline-derived CDR1 and CDR2 are MNHNY and SVGAGI (reference sequence). The CDR3 is 14 residues long. The V and J ends lost 4 bases and 4 bases respectively, with 14 bases between them. This chain's CDR3 is CASSSLTTMYEQYF. CDR3 nucleotide sequence: TGTGCCAGCAGTTCCCTCACGACTATGTACGAGCAGTACTTC.

This sequence joins TRBV7-9 and TRBJ1-1; D gene uncertain. This CDR3 has 15 amino acids. Germline-derived CDR1 and CDR2 are SEHNR and FQNEAQ (reference sequence). The V and J ends lost 1 base and 11 bases respectively, with 20 bases between them. For the CDR3, the DNA is TGTGCCAGCAGCTTAGAGCCCGGACTTCCGATGGTGGCTTTCTTT. This encodes CASSLEPGLPMVAFF.

The chain combines TRBV18 with TRBJ1-4, with D unresolved. The CDR3 covers 17 residues. From germline, CDR1 is KGHSH and CDR2 LQKENI. V was pared by 3 bases and J by 8 bases, with 22 bases between. CDR3 nucleotides: TGTGCCAGCTCACCCTTTGTCGCCGGGGTCAGGAGCGAAAAACTGTTTTTT. It specifies CASSPFVAGVRSEKLFF.

V usage is TRBV10-3 and J usage is TRBJ2-5; D call uncertain. Germline V gene lookup returns CDR1 ENHRY and CDR2 SYGVKD. The length of the CDR3 is 14 residues. V lost 8 bases to trimming and J lost 5 bases, with 18 bases between them. CDR3 DNA sequence: TGTGCCATCCAAGCCCGAAGAGATGCGGAGACCCAGTACTTC. Translating gives CAIQARRDAETQYF.

The chain employs TRBV7-6 and TRBJ2-4; no clear D. The CDR3 extends over 15 amino acids. The V end lost 5 bases, the J end lost 0 bases, and 11 bases lay between the germline ends. Germline lookup yields CDR1 SGHVS and CDR2 FNYEAQ. CDR3 loop: CASSPLSLAKNIQYF. CDR3 nucleotides: TGTGCCAGCAGCCCTCTTAGTTTAGCCAAAAACATTCAGTACTTC.

The rearrangement joins TRBV18 to TRBJ1-2; D gene ambiguous. This CDR3 has 17 residues. The V gene's germline CDR1 is KGHSH and CDR2 LQKENI. Trimming took 3 bases from V and 3 from J, leaving 20 bases between them. The CDR3 coding sequence is TGTGCCAGCTCACCGAAACTGGCAGGAACTTATGACTATGGCTACACCTTC. Its protein product is CASSPKLAGTYDYGYTF.

The CDR3 DNA reads as TGTGCCAGCAGCTTAGACTTAGGATGGGGGCCTGGAAACACCATATATTTT. It is translated as CASSLDLGWGPGNTIYF. The gene calls are TRBV7-2 and TRBJ1-3; D is possibly TRBD1 (6 bases). The CDR3 runs 17 residues. Germline loops: CDR1 SGHTA, CDR2 FQGNSA. Trimming pared 1 base from V and 2 bases from J, leaving 15 bases between. Full variable domain (rest looked up from reference TRBV7-2 and TRBJ1-3): GAGVSQSPSNKVTEKGKDVELRCDPISGHTALYWYRQSLGQGLEFLIYFQGNSAPDKSGLPSDRFSAERTGGSVSTLTIQRTQQEDSAVYLCASSLDLGWGPGNTIYFGEGSWLTVV.

This chain uses TRBV18 with TRBJ2-3; no firm D call. CDR1 is KGHSH, CDR2 LQKENI, per germline. There are 15 residues in the CDR3. Trimming cost V 2 bases and J 1 base, with 10 bases left between them. CDR3 protein: CASSPGRFRTDTQYF. Here the CDR3 DNA reads TGTGCCAGCTCACCAGGGCGGTTCCGCACAGATACGCAGTATTTT.

This chain uses TRBV28 with TRBJ1-6, with a weak D call TRBD1 (5 bases). V was shortened by 6 bases and J by 3 bases, with 9 bases between the two germline ends. The germline V gene has CDR1 MDHEN and CDR2 SYDVKM. CDR3 length: 14 amino acids. CDR3 sequence (DNA): TGTGCCAGCAGCCTGGGACTCTATAATTCACCCCTCCACTTT. It is translated as CASSLGLYNSPLHF.